This T cell receptor beta chain was sequenced in a study of cytomegalovirus exposure and HLA in healthy donors. Study in general: Findings of an earlier analysis included some 110 million unique TCR beta sequences from roughly 200 million T cells.

The PCR ran on 60 Vbeta and 13 Jbeta primers. The assay was immunoSEQ multiplex PCR, and TCRdb's table has in-frame clones only and misses some. The sample contains around 150,000 clones, approximately 76% of which appear only once. Overall study findings and caveats: Listed as cytomegalovirus-associated were 164 TCR beta chains. Reports indicate that TCR beta sequences accurately predicted the HLA-A and HLA-B alleles of most subjects.

To note about this clone: What it recognizes is unknown.

The CDR3 is 13 amino acids. Germline trimming cut 6 bases from V and 5 bases from J; bases unmatched to any gene: 6. Germline V gene sequence: CDR1 MNHEY, CDR2 SMNVEV (reference sequence). This chain joins TRBV27 and TRBJ1-2, with 7 bases aligning to TRBD1. The clonotype was recovered from a female donor in good health and CMV-seronegative. Sequencing was carried out using PBMCs. The CDR3 nucleotides read TGTGCCAGCAGGCGACAGGGCCAGTATGGCTACACCTTC. As protein: CASRRQGQYGYTF.